These T cell receptor beta chains were read from a single sample in a study of T cell responses to AZD1222 COVID-19 vaccine. Clones were read by immunoSEQ multiplex PCR, and TCRdb kept only the in-frame ones, dropping some. The top ten hold roughly 3.2% of the sample, which has 90,000 to 120,000 clones, about 92% seen once. Sequenced here: peripheral blood, sampled on day 0 of MenACWY control vaccination. Receptors were obtained from an adult in good health. Each CDR3 is given with its conserved first and last residue. The D gene is left open where the match is weak. The size field is filled for only some rows; it gives once, few, many or a size class.

J gene: TRBJ2-7
CDR3 length: 15
D gene: TRBD1
V gene: TRBV6-2/TRBV6-3
clone size: -
CDR3 DNA: TGTGCCAGCAGCCCCGCGGACAGGGCCCGGTACGAGCAGTACTTC
CDR3 protein: CASSPADRARYEQYF

J gene: TRBJ2-7
CDR3 length: 15
D gene: -
V gene: TRBV9
clone size: once
CDR3 DNA: TGTGCCAGCAGCCCAGATTGGGGCCCCACCTACGAGCAGTACTTC
CDR3 protein: CASSPDWGPTYEQYF

J gene: TRBJ2-3
CDR3 length: 15
D gene: -
V gene: TRBV7-2
clone size: -
CDR3 DNA: TGTGCCAGCAGCTTACGGCGGGAACGCACAGATACGCAGTATTTT
CDR3 protein: CASSLRRERTDTQYF

J gene: TRBJ2-7
CDR3 length: 12
D gene: -
V gene: TRBV29-1
clone size: -
CDR3 DNA: TGCAGCGGATCTAACCCACCTTACGAGCAGTACTTC
CDR3 protein: CSGSNPPYEQYF

J gene: TRBJ2-2
CDR3 length: 15
D gene: -
V gene: TRBV9
clone size: -
CDR3 DNA: TGTGCCAGCAGCGTCCAGGGTCTGGACACCGGGGAGCTGTTTTTT
CDR3 protein: CASSVQGLDTGELFF

J gene: TRBJ1-2
CDR3 length: 14
D gene: TRBD1
V gene: TRBV6-5
clone size: few
CDR3 DNA: TGTGCCACCTCCGCGGGACAGGGCGTAGATGGCTACACCTTC
CDR3 protein: CATSAGQGVDGYTF

J gene: TRBJ1-5
CDR3 length: 15
D gene: TRBD1
V gene: TRBV10-3
clone size: once
CDR3 DNA: TGTGCCATCAGTAGTCTTGGGACAGGCAATCAGCCCCAGCATTTT
CDR3 protein: CAISSLGTGNQPQHF

J gene: TRBJ2-7
CDR3 length: 13
D gene: TRBD1
V gene: TRBV7-9
clone size: -
CDR3 DNA: TGTGCCAGCAGCACACAGGGGGTCGGCGAGCAGTACTTC
CDR3 protein: CASSTQGVGEQYF

J gene: TRBJ2-6
CDR3 length: 18
D gene: TRBD1
V gene: TRBV19
clone size: -
CDR3 DNA: TGTGCCAGTAGTTTGGGACAGGGCTATTTTGGTGGGGCCAACGTCCTGACTTTC
CDR3 protein: CASSLGQGYFGGANVLTF

J gene: TRBJ2-3
CDR3 length: 13
D gene: -
V gene: TRBV25-1
clone size: -
CDR3 DNA: TGTGCCAGCAAGAGCGGACCCACAGATACGCAGTATTTT
CDR3 protein: CASKSGPTDTQYF

J gene: TRBJ1-3
CDR3 length: 16
D gene: TRBD1
V gene: TRBV3-1/TRBV3-2
clone size: once
CDR3 DNA: TGTGCCAGCAGCCAGGGACAGGGGGCGTTAGGAAACACCATATATTTT
CDR3 protein: CASSQGQGALGNTIYF

J gene: TRBJ2-3
CDR3 length: 16
D gene: TRBD2
V gene: TRBV5-1
clone size: -
CDR3 DNA: TGCGCCAGCAGAGGGCACGGACTAGCGGGGCCAGATACGCAGTATTTT
CDR3 protein: CASRGHGLAGPDTQYF

J gene: TRBJ1-4
CDR3 length: 13
D gene: -
V gene: TRBV4-1
clone size: -
CDR3 DNA: TGCGCCAGCAGCCCCCGGGTGAATGAAAAACTGTTTTTT
CDR3 protein: CASSPRVNEKLFF

J gene: TRBJ2-4
CDR3 length: 14
D gene: -
V gene: TRBV14
clone size: -
CDR3 DNA: TGTGCCAGCAGCCCTAATTGGGGAGAAAACATTCAGTACTTC
CDR3 protein: CASSPNWGENIQYF

J gene: TRBJ2-7
CDR3 length: 13
D gene: -
V gene: TRBV6-4
clone size: -
CDR3 DNA: TGTGCCAGCAGTACCCTGGAGGGGGCCGTGCAGTACTTC
CDR3 protein: CASSTLEGAVQYF

J gene: TRBJ1-1
CDR3 length: 11
D gene: TRBD1
V gene: TRBV30
clone size: -
CDR3 DNA: TGTGCCTGGGACAGGGGGGCTGAAGCTTTCTTT
CDR3 protein: CAWDRGAEAFF

J gene: TRBJ1-1
CDR3 length: 14
D gene: -
V gene: TRBV5-6
clone size: -
CDR3 DNA: TGTGCCAGCAGCGGAGTGCAGGGGTCGAGGGAAGCTTTCTTT
CDR3 protein: CASSGVQGSREAFF

J gene: TRBJ1-1
CDR3 length: 11
D gene: -
V gene: TRBV10-2
clone size: -
CDR3 DNA: TGCGCCAGCAGTGAGTCCGGGGAAGCTTTCTTT
CDR3 protein: CASSESGEAFF

J gene: TRBJ2-7
CDR3 length: 14
D gene: TRBD2
V gene: TRBV2
clone size: -
CDR3 DNA: TGTGCCAGCAGTCAAAGACTAGCGGGATACGAGCAGTACTTC
CDR3 protein: CASSQRLAGYEQYF

J gene: TRBJ2-2
CDR3 length: 15
D gene: -
V gene: TRBV7-3
clone size: -
CDR3 DNA: TGTGCCAGCAGCCCAACAGGGGAGGACACCGGGGAGCTGTTTTTT
CDR3 protein: CASSPTGEDTGELFF

J gene: TRBJ1-4
CDR3 length: 15
D gene: TRBD1
V gene: TRBV9
clone size: -
CDR3 DNA: TGTGCCAGCAGCGGACAGGGTCTGACTAATGAAAAACTGTTTTTT
CDR3 protein: CASSGQGLTNEKLFF

J gene: TRBJ1-3
CDR3 length: 14
D gene: -
V gene: TRBV27
clone size: -
CDR3 DNA: TGTGCCAGCAGTTTAACTGGGCCTGGAAACACCATATATTTT
CDR3 protein: CASSLTGPGNTIYF

J gene: TRBJ1-4
CDR3 length: 15
D gene: -
V gene: TRBV29-1
clone size: once
CDR3 DNA: TGCAGCGTTGAATCGCCACCGGGATGGCCCCGAAAACTGTTTTTT
CDR3 protein: CSVESPPGWPRKLFF

J gene: TRBJ2-7
CDR3 length: 13
D gene: -
V gene: TRBV6-6
clone size: few
CDR3 DNA: TGTGCCAGCAGTTACGATAGCGGCTACGAGCAGTACTTC
CDR3 protein: CASSYDSGYEQYF

J gene: TRBJ2-5
CDR3 length: 12
D gene: TRBD1
V gene: TRBV6-5
clone size: -
CDR3 DNA: TGTGCCAGCAGTTGGACTTCAGGGGGCTTGAACTTC
CDR3 protein: CASSWTSGGLNF

J gene: TRBJ2-2
CDR3 length: 15
D gene: TRBD1
V gene: TRBV9
clone size: -
CDR3 DNA: TGTGCCAGCAGCCCCCGACAGGGGGCAACCGGGGAGCTGTTTTTT
CDR3 protein: CASSPRQGATGELFF

J gene: TRBJ1-5
CDR3 length: 15
D gene: TRBD1
V gene: TRBV9
clone size: -
CDR3 DNA: TGTGCCAGCAGCACCGGACAGGGGCCCGATCAGCCCCAGCATTTT
CDR3 protein: CASSTGQGPDQPQHF

J gene: TRBJ1-5
CDR3 length: 13
D gene: -
V gene: TRBV19
clone size: -
CDR3 DNA: TGTGCCAGTACCCCGGGCCGAGATCAGCCCCAGCATTTT
CDR3 protein: CASTPGRDQPQHF

J gene: TRBJ2-2
CDR3 length: 16
D gene: TRBD2
V gene: TRBV30
clone size: few
CDR3 DNA: TGTGCCTGGAATCCAGCGGGGGGGCCGGGCACCGGGGAGCTGTTTTTT
CDR3 protein: CAWNPAGGPGTGELFF

J gene: TRBJ2-5
CDR3 length: 14
D gene: TRBD1
V gene: TRBV6-5
clone size: -
CDR3 DNA: TGTGCCAGCAGCCGGGGACAGGGAAGAGAGACCCAGTACTTC
CDR3 protein: CASSRGQGRETQYF

J gene: TRBJ2-2
CDR3 length: 15
D gene: -
V gene: TRBV5-1
clone size: -
CDR3 DNA: TGCGCCAGCAGCTTAGATAATTCGAACACCGGGGAGCTGTTTTTT
CDR3 protein: CASSLDNSNTGELFF

J gene: TRBJ2-7
CDR3 length: 15
D gene: TRBD2
V gene: TRBV27
clone size: -
CDR3 DNA: TGTGCCAGCAGTTTACTAGCGGGGGCCCGTTACGAGCAGTACTTC
CDR3 protein: CASSLLAGARYEQYF

J gene: TRBJ2-7
CDR3 length: 15
D gene: TRBD1
V gene: TRBV4-1
clone size: few
CDR3 DNA: TGCGCCAGCAGCCAAGAGGAGCAGGGGGCCTACGAGCAGTACTTC
CDR3 protein: CASSQEEQGAYEQYF

J gene: TRBJ2-7
CDR3 length: 14
D gene: -
V gene: TRBV28
clone size: once
CDR3 DNA: TGTGCCAGCAGTTTTCCGTCTAGGACAAACGAGCAGTACTTC
CDR3 protein: CASSFPSRTNEQYF

J gene: TRBJ1-5
CDR3 length: 13
D gene: -
V gene: TRBV3-1/TRBV3-2
clone size: once
CDR3 DNA: TGTGCCAGCAGCCGGGACTGGAATCAGCCCCAGCATTTT
CDR3 protein: CASSRDWNQPQHF

J gene: TRBJ2-7
CDR3 length: 13
D gene: TRBD2
V gene: TRBV5-1
clone size: -
CDR3 DNA: TGCGCCAGCAGCCCCGTTGGGGGGGGGAAGCAGTACTTC
CDR3 protein: CASSPVGGGKQYF

J gene: TRBJ1-1
CDR3 length: 14
D gene: -
V gene: TRBV6-5
clone size: -
CDR3 DNA: TGTGCCAGCAGTTACTCGGGGGGAGGAACTGAAGCTTTCTTT
CDR3 protein: CASSYSGGGTEAFF

J gene: TRBJ1-1
CDR3 length: 13
D gene: -
V gene: TRBV12-3/TRBV12-4
clone size: -
CDR3 DNA: TGTGCCAGCAGTCTTGGACGGTACACTGAAGCTTTCTTT
CDR3 protein: CASSLGRYTEAFF

J gene: TRBJ2-5
CDR3 length: 16
D gene: -
V gene: TRBV14
clone size: -
CDR3 DNA: TGTGCCAGCAGCCGGAGAAATAGGGTGTTCCAAGAGACCCAGTACTTC
CDR3 protein: CASSRRNRVFQETQYF

J gene: TRBJ1-5
CDR3 length: 17
D gene: TRBD1
V gene: TRBV18
clone size: -
CDR3 DNA: TGTGCCAGCTCACTAGGGGACAGGGGGAGCAGCAATCAGCCCCAGCATTTT
CDR3 protein: CASSLGDRGSSNQPQHF

J gene: TRBJ1-6
CDR3 length: 15
D gene: -
V gene: TRBV18
clone size: -
CDR3 DNA: TGTGCCAGCTCACCACCGGAGGGAGTTGGTTCACCCCTCCACTTT
CDR3 protein: CASSPPEGVGSPLHF

J gene: TRBJ1-2
CDR3 length: 12
D gene: -
V gene: TRBV30
clone size: -
CDR3 DNA: TGTGCCTGGAGTCTGACATCCTATGGCTACACCTTC
CDR3 protein: CAWSLTSYGYTF

J gene: TRBJ2-3
CDR3 length: 14
D gene: -
V gene: TRBV9
clone size: -
CDR3 DNA: TGTGCCAGCAGCGGGGGGTTTCGCACAGATACGCAGTATTTT
CDR3 protein: CASSGGFRTDTQYF

J gene: TRBJ2-5
CDR3 length: 15
D gene: -
V gene: TRBV9
clone size: -
CDR3 DNA: TGTGCCAGCAGCGTAGGCCAGCTAGTCCAAGAGACCCAGTACTTC
CDR3 protein: CASSVGQLVQETQYF

J gene: TRBJ1-2
CDR3 length: 14
D gene: -
V gene: TRBV9
clone size: -
CDR3 DNA: TGTGCCAGCAGCGTAGAGGGACATAGCTATGGCTACACCTTC
CDR3 protein: CASSVEGHSYGYTF

J gene: TRBJ1-2
CDR3 length: 14
D gene: TRBD1
V gene: TRBV5-1
clone size: once
CDR3 DNA: TGCGCCAGCAGCCACCTGACAGGGGGCAATGGCTACACCTTC
CDR3 protein: CASSHLTGGNGYTF

J gene: TRBJ1-6
CDR3 length: 16
D gene: -
V gene: TRBV2
clone size: -
CDR3 DNA: TGTGCCAGCAGTGAATGGGCAGGGGCGAATAATTCACCCCTCCACTTT
CDR3 protein: CASSEWAGANNSPLHF

J gene: TRBJ2-7
CDR3 length: 12
D gene: -
V gene: TRBV30
clone size: -
CDR3 DNA: TGTGCCTGGAGCGGGGGCTACTACGAGCAGTACTTC
CDR3 protein: CAWSGGYYEQYF